This T cell receptor beta chain originates from a study of CD4 T cells in relation to SARS-CoV-2 and coronaviruses. Study-level information: After roughly ten days of antigen culture, PBMC TCR beta CDR3s were sequenced.

A note on this clone: Its antigen is as yet unknown.

Here immunoSEQ multiplex PCR was the method, and the copy in TCRdb shows in-frame clones only, minus some. The data contain approximately 24,000 clones, 65% to 85% of them singletons. The study's findings and limits: In roughly 65% of donors, memory CD4+ clonotypes crossrecognized SARS-CoV-2 and at least one common cold coronavirus spike.

Before the COVID-19 pandemic, during about 2010-2019, CD4+ T cells were taken from unexposed donors. The cells were cultured for about 10 days before CD4+ T cells were isolated. The germline V gene encodes CDR1 MNHEY and CDR2 SVGAGI. The CDR3 is made up of 15 amino acids. V trimming: 0 bases; J trimming: 3 bases; junction bases outside the gene matches: 5. The genes are TRBV6-5 and TRBJ2-7; 7 bases map to TRBD1. The source of this sequence is a human donor in good health. The source material was CD4+ T cells from PBMCs, cultured in vitro. CDR3 residues: CASSYSPGTDYEQYF. CDR3 sequence (DNA): TGTGCCAGCAGTTACTCTCCCGGGACAGACTACGAGCAGTACTTC.